The text below deals with one TCR beta chain. Its antigen is unknown. The entry originates in a study of long-term antiretroviral therapy in people with HIV. CDR1 and CDR2 (germline): LGHNA, YNFKEQ. With 4 bases clipped from V and 8 bases from J, the junction kept 11 bases outside the gene matches. This CDR3 is built from 16 residues. Survey-level immunoSEQ v3.0 assays were run. Profiled with immunoSEQ multiplex PCR; TCRdb holds only in-frame clones, not every one. The repertoire includes tens of thousands of clones, 70% to 90% of them detected once, and roughly 3.8% sits in the top ten. Study conclusions and caveats: Diversity increased after ART yet remained lower than in transplant donor controls. Dating from the mid-2000s to the late 2010s, the blood was possibly obtained under older ART regimens.

The receptor comes from a man aged 18 to 29 with HIV. The input for sequencing was unsorted PBMCs, taken 0.8 years before starting antiretroviral therapy. This rearrangement joins TRBV4-2 to TRBJ1-2, with 12 bases lining up with TRBD1. The CDR3 sequence: CASSLPGQGAAEGYTF. CDR3 sequence (DNA): TGTGCCAGCAGCCTCCCGGGACAGGGGGCGGCGGAGGGCTACACCTTC.